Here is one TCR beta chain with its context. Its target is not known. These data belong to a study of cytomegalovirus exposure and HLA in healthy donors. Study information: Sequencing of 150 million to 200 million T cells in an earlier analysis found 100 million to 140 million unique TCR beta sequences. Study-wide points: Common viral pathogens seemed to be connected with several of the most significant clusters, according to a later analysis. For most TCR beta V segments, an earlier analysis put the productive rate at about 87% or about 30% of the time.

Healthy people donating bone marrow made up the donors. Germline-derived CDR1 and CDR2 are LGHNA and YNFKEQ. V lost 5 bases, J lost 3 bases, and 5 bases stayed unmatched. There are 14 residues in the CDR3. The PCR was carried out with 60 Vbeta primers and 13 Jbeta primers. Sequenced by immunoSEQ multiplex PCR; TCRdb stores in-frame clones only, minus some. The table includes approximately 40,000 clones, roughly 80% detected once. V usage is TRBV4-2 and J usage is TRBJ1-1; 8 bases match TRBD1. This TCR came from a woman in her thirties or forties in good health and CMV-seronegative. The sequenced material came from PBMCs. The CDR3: CASSRTGLDTEAFF. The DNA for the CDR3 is TGTGCCAGCAGCAGGACAGGGTTAGACACTGAAGCTTTCTTT.